Here is one T cell receptor beta chain with its context. Germline V gives CDR1 LGHDT, CDR2 YNNKEL (reference sequence). Trimming left V 1 base short and J 5 bases short, with 21 bases between. CDR3 length equals 17 residues. This sample is drawn from a study of blood T cell repertoires in COVID-19. Overall study: From the United States, Italy and Spain came samples of acute and convalescent COVID-19.

Using immunoSEQ multiplex PCR, the repertoire was profiled, and TCRdb retains in-frame clones only, with some absent. The data contain more than 60,000 clones, about nine tenths of them singletons. The chain employs TRBV3-1 (or the pseudogene TRBV3-2) and TRBJ2-7; a possible D gene is TRBD2 (6 bases). The TCR comes from a woman older than 75 with active or convalescent COVID-19. The sequenced sample consisted of peripheral blood. The CDR3 sequence: CASSQVYRRERQHEQYF. The CDR3 nucleotides are TGTGCCAGCAGCCAAGTGTACAGGCGGGAACGTCAACACGAGCAGTACTTC.